This T cell receptor (beta chain) emerged from a study of blood T cell repertoires in COVID-19. About the study: The samples span acute and convalescent COVID-19 from the United States, Italy and Spain.

Source study methods: Reference gene primer amplification yielded estimated nucleated cell counts. Profiled with immunoSEQ multiplex PCR; TCRdb holds only in-frame clones, not every one. Clone size and the V and J calls come from that table; the DNA yielded D and trimming. The sample consists of some 120,000 clones, 83% of them appearing once. The sample comprised peripheral blood. The sequence was obtained from a man in his thirties or forties with acute or convalescent COVID-19.

CDR3 sequence reads: CASSLEVQKLFF. CDR3 DNA sequence: TGTGCCAGCAGCTTAGAAGTACAGAAACTGTTTTTT. The V and J genes are TRBV7-9 and TRBJ1-4; D is uncertain. Trimming stripped 1 base from V and 11 bases from J, with 8 bases between. The germline CDR1 and CDR2 sequences are SEHNR and FQNEAQ (reference sequence). This CDR3 region has 12 residues.